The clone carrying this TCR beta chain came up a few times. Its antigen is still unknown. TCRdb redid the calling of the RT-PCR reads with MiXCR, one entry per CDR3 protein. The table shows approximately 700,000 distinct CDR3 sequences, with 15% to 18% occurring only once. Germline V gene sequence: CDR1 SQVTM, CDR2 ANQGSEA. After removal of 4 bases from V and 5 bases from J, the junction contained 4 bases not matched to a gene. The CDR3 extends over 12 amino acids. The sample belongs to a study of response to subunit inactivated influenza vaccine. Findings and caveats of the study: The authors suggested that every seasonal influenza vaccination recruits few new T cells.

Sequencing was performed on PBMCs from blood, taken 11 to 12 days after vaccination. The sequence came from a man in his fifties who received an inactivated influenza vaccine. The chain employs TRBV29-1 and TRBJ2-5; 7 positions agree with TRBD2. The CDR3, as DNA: TGCAGCGTTGGAGCGGGGTGGGAGACCCAGTACTTC. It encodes CSVGAGWETQYF.